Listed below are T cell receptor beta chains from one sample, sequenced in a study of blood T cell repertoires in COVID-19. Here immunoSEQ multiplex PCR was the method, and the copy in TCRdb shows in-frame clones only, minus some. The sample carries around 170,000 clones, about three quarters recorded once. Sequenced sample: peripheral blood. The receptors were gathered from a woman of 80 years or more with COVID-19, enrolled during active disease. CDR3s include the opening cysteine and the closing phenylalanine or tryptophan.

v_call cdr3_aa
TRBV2 CASSERGTGANVLTF
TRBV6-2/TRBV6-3 CASSLRTGGFPSGFEQYF
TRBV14 CASSQDWRGPDTQYF
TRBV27 CASSLQETQYF
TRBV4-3 CASSLVSGGENTQYF
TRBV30 CAWSVGGYGYTF
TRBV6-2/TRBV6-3 CASSQDSFTEAFF
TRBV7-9 CASSKNRGLAGGPRLEQFF
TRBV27 CASSLARGEETQYF
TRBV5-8 CASSHRDRSSYEQYF